Below, one T cell receptor (beta chain) is given with its context. What it binds is not known. These data are taken from a study of post-analysis software for immune sequencing data. Across the study: Recorded disease courses covered relapsing-remitting, secondary progressive and progressive-relapsing multiple sclerosis. Some patients had no subtype annotation.

This CDR3 has 14 amino acids. Trimming stripped 4 bases from V and 3 bases from J, with 14 bases between. Germline CDR1 is SGHDT and CDR2 is YYEEEE. Unique molecular identifiers were present in the TCR beta cDNA libraries. Input amounts of 1 to 10 million T cells were used. These gave around 500,000 cDNA molecules, so each molecule approximated one T cell. Each CDR3 protein is one row after TCRdb ran MiXCR on the PCR reads. The table lists around 770,000 distinct CDR3 sequences, about 45% of them singletons. Findings of the study overall: Versus controls, multiple sclerosis patients showed significantly lower diversity (normalized Chao1). There were five or six TRBV segments more frequent in patients than controls, and TRBV5-6, TRBV5-1 and TRBV20-1 were among them.

The rearrangement links TRBV5-6 to TRBJ2-7; maybe TRBD2 (6 bases). The TCR comes from a girl under 18 with multiple sclerosis. The sequencing input was blood. CDR3 DNA sequence: TGTGCCAGCAGCCTCGGACTAATCCTCTACGAGCAGTACTTC. The encoded protein is CASSLGLILYEQYF.